The present TCR beta chain was sequenced within a study of shared clonotypes between healthy human individuals. Naive-designated CD8 cells lacked CD45RO, were positively enriched for CCR7, and omitted terminally differentiated effector memory CD45RA+ cells. Among the donors, all were Caucasian adults who lived in Nashville, Tennessee. V lost 5 bases to trimming and J lost 4 bases, with 17 bases between them. The CDR3 sequence is 16 residues long. From germline, CDR1 is SNHLY and CDR2 FYNNEI. Findings of the study overall: Larger estimated richness was generally recorded for naive subsets relative to memory subsets. Depth was large, yet rarefaction showed that sorted-subset sequencing was incomplete.

A word on this clone: What it binds is unknown.

Generated by immunoSEQ multiplex PCR, the TCRdb table keeps only in-frame clones and is missing some. The sample includes roughly 890,000 clones, more than 85% of them seen just once. The sequenced sample consisted of naive CD8+ T cells sorted from blood. The J gene is TRBJ2-2, the V gene TRBV2; no reliable D call. The receptor was derived from a man aged 25 to 40 in good health. The CDR3 loop reads CASSPRLVVGTGELFF. As DNA, the CDR3 is TGTGCCAGCAGTCCTCGTTTAGTTGTCGGCACCGGGGAGCTGTTTTTT.